A selection of T cell receptor beta chains follows, all from one sample in a study of CD8+ T cells in alopecia areata. The table came from immunoSEQ multiplex PCR; TCRdb's copy has only in-frame clones and leaves some out. The data show under 250,000 clones, about three fifths seen once. The sequenced sample was CD4+ T cells sorted from blood, obtained at week 4, from a patient treated with tofacitinib. The receptor set was obtained from a human donor with alopecia areata. Each CDR3 is given with its conserved first and last residue. The order of the fields is D gene, V gene, clone size, J gene, CDR3 DNA, CDR3 protein. A D gene is named only where the DNA matches it firmly. Where a row states a size, it is once, few, many or the class of an expanded clone; other rows omit it.

TRBD1	TRBV2	NA	TRBJ1-2	TGTGCCAGCAGTGGAAACGCAACCCGGGACAGGGGCTTTTACTATGGCTACACCTTC	CASSGNATRDRGFYYGYTF
TRBD1	TRBV9	few	TRBJ2-2	TGTGCCAGCAGCGTAGCTCGGACAGGGCTTAACACCGGGGAGCTGTTTTTT	CASSVARTGLNTGELFF
NA	TRBV2	NA	TRBJ1-2	TGTGCCAGCAGCGAAGTTTGGGGCTACACCTTC	CASSEVWGYTF
TRBD2	TRBV6-4	many	TRBJ2-7	TGTGCCAGCAGTGAACTAGCGGGGGGCGCCTACGAGCAGTACTTC	CASSELAGGAYEQYF
NA	TRBV27	NA	TRBJ2-1	TGTGCCAGTTTCCACGGGGATCGGAATGAGCAGTTCTTC	CASFHGDRNEQFF
TRBD1	TRBV29-1	NA	TRBJ1-1	TGCAGCGCCAAACCCCGGGACAGGGGGCCCCCTACTGAAGCTTTCTTT	CSAKPRDRGPPTEAFF
NA	TRBV30	NA	TRBJ1-1	TGTGCCTGGAGTCAACTGGGGGGCACTGAAGCTTTCTTT	CAWSQLGGTEAFF
NA	TRBV28	NA	TRBJ1-1	TGTGCCAGCAGTAACCCTCTTAGGGAAGCTTTCTTT	CASSNPLREAFF
NA	TRBV7-9	few	TRBJ2-6	TGTGCCAGCACCATCTCTGGGGCCAACGTCCTGACTTTC	CASTISGANVLTF
NA	TRBV5-1	few	TRBJ1-5	TGCGCCAGCGCGGTAGGACGGGATCAGCCCCAGCATTTT	CASAVGRDQPQHF
TRBD2	TRBV9	NA	TRBJ2-4	TGTGCCAGCAGCGTAGATGCGGGGGGGCCTTTTGAGAACATTCAGTACTTC	CASSVDAGGPFENIQYF
TRBD2	TRBV7-9	NA	TRBJ2-7	TGTGCCAGCAGCTTGCTTCTAGCGGGGGGGCCCCAGTACTTC	CASSLLLAGGPQYF
TRBD2	TRBV10-3	NA	TRBJ2-3	TGTGCCATCAGTGAGCACCCGGGCGGGGGGGCCGGGAATACGCAGTATTTT	CAISEHPGGGAGNTQYF
NA	TRBV2	few	TRBJ1-5	TGTGCCAGCCGGTTAACGACTATTAGCAATCAGCCCCAGCATTTT	CASRLTTISNQPQHF
NA	TRBV5-4	NA	TRBJ2-4	TGTGCCAGCAGCTTGGCCGGTAGCCAGTCTCAGTACTTC	CASSLAGSQSQYF
TRBD1	TRBV29-1	few	TRBJ1-2	TGCAGCGCCCAACACACGGGACAGGGAAACGGGCATGGCTACACCTTC	CSAQHTGQGNGHGYTF
NA	TRBV18	NA	TRBJ2-7	TGTGCCAGCTCACCGCCCAAATTGGGCGAGCAGTACTTC	CASSPPKLGEQYF
NA	TRBV2	NA	TRBJ1-2	TGTGCCAGCAGTGAAGTTGGGTACTATGGCTACACCTTC	CASSEVGYYGYTF
TRBD1	TRBV19	NA	TRBJ1-5	TGTGCCAGCAAAGACAGGGGGAATCAGCCCCAGCATTTT	CASKDRGNQPQHF
NA	TRBV7-2	few	TRBJ2-7	TGTGCCAGCAGGGGGGCCTACTACGAGCAGTACTTC	CASRGAYYEQYF
NA	TRBV2	NA	TRBJ1-2	TGTGCCAGCAGTGAAAAGGGACTTTACTACACCTTC	CASSEKGLYYTF
NA	TRBV20-1	NA	TRBJ2-3	TGCAGTGCTAGCGTTGTCGATACGCAGTATTTT	CSASVVDTQYF
NA	TRBV7-6	NA	TRBJ1-1	TGTGCCAGCAGCTACAAACGAGGGACTGAAGCTTTCTTT	CASSYKRGTEAFF
TRBD1	TRBV5-4	few	TRBJ1-6	TGTGCCAGCAGCCTCCGGGACAGAAATTCACCCCTCCACTTT	CASSLRDRNSPLHF
NA	TRBV7-2	NA	TRBJ2-6	TGTGCCAGCAGCTTAGTGGGCTCTGGGGCCAACGTCCTGACTTTC	CASSLVGSGANVLTF
NA	TRBV6-6	NA	TRBJ1-5	TGTGCCAGCAGTTACTCGATGCAGGGGAATCAGCCCCAGCATTTT	CASSYSMQGNQPQHF
TRBD1	TRBV20-1	NA	TRBJ1-2	TGCAGTGCCAAGGGACAGTCTGGCTACACCTTC	CSAKGQSGYTF
TRBD1	TRBV5-6	NA	TRBJ1-6	TGTGCCAGCAGCTTCCGGACAGGGATGAGTTCCTATAATTCACCCCTCCACTTT	CASSFRTGMSSYNSPLHF
TRBD2	TRBV9	once	TRBJ2-3	TGTGCCAGCAGCGTAGTAATAGCGGGGGGGCCAGATACGCAGTATTTT	CASSVVIAGGPDTQYF
TRBD1	TRBV4-3	NA	TRBJ2-4	TGCGCCAGCAGCCAAGACACAGGGGCGAACATTCAGTACTTC	CASSQDTGANIQYF
NA	TRBV9	few	TRBJ1-6	TGTGCCAGCAGCGTAGCGGGCTCCTATAATTCACCCCTCCACTTT	CASSVAGSYNSPLHF
TRBD1	TRBV29-1	NA	TRBJ1-2	TGCAGCGTTGAGTTACAGGGGGTTAACGGCTACACCTTC	CSVELQGVNGYTF
TRBD1	TRBV18	NA	TRBJ2-3	TGTGCCAGCTCAGGACAGGGGGCGCTGGGCACAGATACGCAGTATTTT	CASSGQGALGTDTQYF
NA	TRBV13	few	TRBJ1-6	TGTGCCAGCAGCCTACATAATTTACCCCTCCACTTT	CASSLHNLPLHF
NA	TRBV5-5	NA	TRBJ2-7	TGCGCCAGCAGCTTAGCCCGCTCCTACGAGCAGTACTTC	CASSLARSYEQYF
NA	TRBV5-1	NA	TRBJ2-1	TGCGCCAGCACACAACCTGGCGACAATGAGCAGTTCTTC	CASTQPGDNEQFF
TRBD1	TRBV2	NA	TRBJ1-5	TGTGCCAGCAGGATGGGACAGGGCCGTCAGCCCCAGCATTTT	CASRMGQGRQPQHF
TRBD1	TRBV5-1	NA	TRBJ1-4	TGCGCCAGCAGCTTGGATGGGGACAGGGATGAAAAACTGTTTTTT	CASSLDGDRDEKLFF
TRBD2	TRBV29-1	NA	TRBJ2-1	TGCAGCGTCAGCGGGGGATCGTACAATGAGCAGTTCTTC	CSVSGGSYNEQFF
NA	TRBV7-2	few	TRBJ2-2	TGTGCCAGCAGCCCGCGTCCCGCCGGGGAGCTGTTTTTT	CASSPRPAGELFF
NA	TRBV29-1	NA	TRBJ2-3	TGCAGCCTCGAAGGGGGCACAGATACGCAGTATTTT	CSLEGGTDTQYF
NA	TRBV4-1	few	TRBJ1-2	TGCGCCAGCAGCCTAGAGGTGGACTATGGCTACACCTTC	CASSLEVDYGYTF
NA	TRBV10-3	few	TRBJ2-5	TGTGCCATCAGTGCAATAGGGGCGCAAGAGACCCAGTACTTC	CAISAIGAQETQYF
NA	TRBV5-6	NA	TRBJ2-4	TGTGCCAGCAGCACTGGCAGGGCTGTAGACATTCAGTACTTC	CASSTGRAVDIQYF
TRBD1	TRBV15	NA	TRBJ2-2	TGTGCCACCAGCTACCGGGACAGGGGGCTTCTAAACACCGGGGAGCTGTTTTTT	CATSYRDRGLLNTGELFF